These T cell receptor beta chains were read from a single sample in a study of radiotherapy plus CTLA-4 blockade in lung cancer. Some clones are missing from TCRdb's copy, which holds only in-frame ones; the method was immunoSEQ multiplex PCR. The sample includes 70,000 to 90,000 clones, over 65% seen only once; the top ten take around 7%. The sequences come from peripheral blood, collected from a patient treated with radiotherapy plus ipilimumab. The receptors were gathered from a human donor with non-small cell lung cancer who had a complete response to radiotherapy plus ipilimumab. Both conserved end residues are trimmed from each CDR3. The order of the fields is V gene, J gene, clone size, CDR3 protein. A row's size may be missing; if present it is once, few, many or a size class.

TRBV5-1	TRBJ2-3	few	ASSLESTDTQY
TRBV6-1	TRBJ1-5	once	ASSDPDSLSYSNQPQH
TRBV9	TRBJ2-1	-	ASSTQTSGGLEQF
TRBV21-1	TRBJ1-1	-	ASSKDFSWPAPMNTEAF
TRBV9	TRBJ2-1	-	ASSVGPDSNEQF
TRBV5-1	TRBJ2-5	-	ASSLVGGRARETQY
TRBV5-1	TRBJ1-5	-	ASSLGQGVGQPQH
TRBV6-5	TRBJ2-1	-	ASSSGTGANEQF
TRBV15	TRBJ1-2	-	ATSRARTAGYGYT
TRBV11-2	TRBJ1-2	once	ASSLANYGYT
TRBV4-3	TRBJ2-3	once	ASSQDPMNTQY
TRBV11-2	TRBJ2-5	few	ASSGSGVRRETQY
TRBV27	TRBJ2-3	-	ASFYLIVGSDTQY
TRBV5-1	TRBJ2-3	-	ASSLNRGGSDTQY
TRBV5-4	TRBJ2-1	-	ASSFASGLHNEQF
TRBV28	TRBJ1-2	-	AWGRWNYGYT
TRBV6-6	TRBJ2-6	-	ASNNDLSYGANVLT